Listed below are T cell receptor beta chains from one sample, sequenced in a study of blood T cells in healthy people across ages. TCRdb analysed the 5' RACE reads with MiXCR anew, one entry per CDR3 protein. The sample includes under 700,000 distinct CDR3 sequences, under 30% seen only once; the top ten take less than 9%. The same data also went into a second study, on T cells of mothers and their children.

What was sequenced was blood. The source is a boy younger than 18 in good health. CDR3s include the opening cysteine and the closing phenylalanine or tryptophan. The D gene is left open where the match is weak. Clone size, where shown, is once, few, many, or a class for clones that have expanded.

j_gene | v_gene | d_gene | abundance | CDR3aa | CDR3nt
TRBJ2-4 | TRBV7-2 | TRBD2 | . | CASSLVVAGVHRYF | TGTGCCAGCAGCTTAGTGGTAGCGGGGGTCCATCGGTACTTC
TRBJ2-7 | TRBV10-3 | . | . | CAISESTGYGYEQYF | TGTGCCATCAGTGAGTCGACGGGGTATGGGTACGAGCAGTACTTC
TRBJ1-4 | TRBV4-3 | . | . | CASSQGVEPSPTNEKLFF | TGCGCCAGCAGCCAAGGGGTTGAGCCATCCCCAACTAATGAAAAACTGTTTTTT
TRBJ2-1 | TRBV18 | . | . | CASSPPPGREQFF | TGTGCCAGCTCACCACCCCCCGGACGGGAACAGTTCTTC
TRBJ2-4 | TRBV7-9 | . | . | CASSPIRGKNIQYF | TGTGCCAGCAGCCCAATTAGGGGTAAAAACATTCAGTACTTC
TRBJ2-1 | TRBV6-5 | TRBD2 | few | CASSYSRAGVSYNEQFF | TGTGCCAGCAGTTACTCGAGGGCGGGAGTATCCTACAATGAGCAGTTCTTC
TRBJ2-7 | TRBV27 | TRBD2 | . | CASRSGESYEQYF | TGTGCCAGCAGGAGCGGGGAGTCCTACGAGCAGTACTTC
TRBJ1-4 | TRBV4-2 | . | few | CASSQEYNEKLFF | TGTGCCAGCAGCCAAGAATATAATGAAAAACTGTTTTTT
TRBJ2-5 | TRBV27 | TRBD2 | few | CASSPGTSGLGTQYF | TGTGCCAGCAGTCCGGGGACTAGCGGGCTCGGGACCCAGTACTTC
TRBJ2-1 | TRBV4-1 | . | few | CASSQGLRANEQFF | TGCGCCAGCAGCCAGGGGCTCAGGGCTAATGAGCAGTTCTTC
TRBJ2-7 | TRBV20-1 | . | few | CSARDVRETYEQYF | TGCAGTGCTAGAGACGTGAGGGAAACCTACGAGCAGTACTTC
TRBJ2-3 | TRBV12-5 | TRBD2 | . | CASASGGSAQYF | TGTGCTAGTGCCTCGGGGGGGTCGGCGCAGTATTTT
TRBJ2-7 | TRBV6-1 | TRBD1 | . | CASRDGQGNPYEQYF | TGTGCCAGCAGGGACGGACAGGGTAATCCCTACGAGCAGTACTTC
TRBJ2-7 | TRBV5-1 | . | few | CASSPPADPGNEQYF | TGCGCCAGCAGCCCCCCAGCCGACCCTGGGAACGAGCAGTACTTC
TRBJ2-2 | TRBV4-1 | . | . | CASSQDPGTGNTSTGELFF | TGCGCCAGCAGCCAAGACCCCGGTACAGGGAATACGAGCACCGGGGAGCTGTTTTTT
TRBJ1-2 | TRBV5-5 | TRBD1 | . | CASSLALGQTGYGYTF | TGTGCCAGCAGCTTGGCGCTGGGACAGACGGGTTATGGCTACACCTTC
TRBJ2-7 | TRBV27 | . | . | CASSPRPAYEQYF | TGTGCCAGCAGTCCTAGGCCCGCCTACGAGCAGTACTTC
TRBJ1-1 | TRBV6-6 | . | . | CASSQIDSNTEAFF | TGTGCCAGCAGCCAAATCGACAGTAACACTGAAGCTTTCTTT
TRBJ2-1 | TRBV11-2 | . | few | CASSSLRSSYNEQFF | TGTGCCAGCAGCTCCCTCAGAAGCTCCTACAATGAGCAGTTCTTC
TRBJ1-1 | TRBV6-5 | . | few | CASALQALLNTEAFF | TGTGCCAGCGCCCTCCAGGCCTTACTGAACACTGAAGCTTTCTTT
TRBJ2-1 | TRBV4-3 | . | . | CASSQVGAGWAVEQFF | TGCGCCAGCAGCCAAGTGGGAGCGGGCTGGGCTGTTGAGCAGTTCTTC
TRBJ2-1 | TRBV6-6 | . | . | CASSEGSGDNEQFF | TGTGCCAGCAGTGAGGGAAGTGGGGACAATGAGCAGTTCTTC
TRBJ2-1 | TRBV18 | . | many | CASSPAGYNEQFF | TGTGCCAGCTCACCCGCGGGATACAATGAGCAGTTCTTC
TRBJ2-1 | TRBV4-3 | TRBD2 | few | CASSQDLPSGRRNEQFF | TGCGCCAGCAGCCAAGATCTTCCTAGCGGGAGGCGCAATGAGCAGTTCTTC
TRBJ1-1 | TRBV5-6 | . | . | CASSLVPGSTEAFF | TGTGCCAGCAGCTTGGTTCCGGGGAGCACTGAAGCTTTCTTT
TRBJ1-1 | TRBV27 | TRBD1 | few | CASRPYVDRGPEAFF | TGTGCCAGCAGACCCTACGTGGACAGGGGGCCAGAAGCTTTCTTT
TRBJ1-4 | TRBV10-3 | . | . | CAIRGGDSELFF | TGTGCCATAAGAGGGGGTGATTCGGAACTGTTTTTT
TRBJ2-1 | TRBV20-1 | TRBD2 | . | CSAGGLAGGGQFF | TGCAGTGCTGGGGGACTAGCGGGAGGGGGGCAGTTCTTC
TRBJ2-1 | TRBV24-1 | TRBD2 | . | CATSDPGTSGGYEQFF | TGTGCCACCAGTGATCCCGGGACTAGCGGGGGGTATGAGCAGTTCTTC
TRBJ1-2 | TRBV3-1 | TRBD1 | . | CASSQPKDRGGGYTF | TGTGCCAGCAGCCAACCTAAGGACAGGGGCGGAGGCTACACCTTC
TRBJ1-3 | TRBV21-1 | . | . | CASSKVDGDPRDSGNTIYF | TGTGCCAGCAGCAAAGTGGATGGGGACCCTCGGGACTCTGGAAACACCATATATTTT
TRBJ2-4 | TRBV5-6 | . | . | CASSLIAKNILYF | TGTGCCAGCAGCTTGATAGCCAAAAACATTCTGTACTTC
TRBJ2-1 | TRBV6-4 | . | . | CASSLVGGASYNEQFF | TGTGCCAGCAGTCTCGTTGGGGGGGCCTCCTACAATGAGCAGTTCTTC
TRBJ1-1 | TRBV4-2 | . | few | CASSQDPGDLNTEAFF | TGTGCCAGCAGCCAAGATCCAGGGGATTTGAACACTGAAGCTTTCTTT
TRBJ2-2 | TRBV12-3/TRBV12-4 | TRBD1 | few | CASSRMHYRGQGELFF | TGTGCCAGCAGTCGTATGCACTACAGGGGGCAAGGGGAGCTGTTTTTT
TRBJ1-1 | TRBV10-3 | . | . | CAISETGMNTEAFF | TGTGCCATCAGTGAGACAGGAATGAACACTGAAGCTTTCTTT
TRBJ2-3 | TRBV12-3/TRBV12-4 | TRBD2 | . | CASSLTSGSTNTQYF | TGTGCCAGCAGTTTAACTAGCGGGAGCACAAATACGCAGTATTTT
TRBJ2-5 | TRBV27 | . | . | CASRTLTGYQETQYF | TGTGCCAGCAGGACGCTTACAGGGTACCAAGAGACCCAGTACTTC
TRBJ1-6 | TRBV10-3 | TRBD1 | once | CATPGTANSPLHF | TGTGCCACACCCGGGACAGCAAATTCACCCCTCCACTTT
TRBJ1-1 | TRBV11-2 | TRBD1 | many | CASSLGQGKAFF | TGTGCCAGCAGTCTCGGACAGGGAAAAGCTTTCTTT
TRBJ2-5 | TRBV4-3 | . | . | CASSQGPGVVSSTQYF | TGCGCCAGCAGCCAAGGCCCCGGGGTGGTATCTTCGACCCAGTACTTC
TRBJ2-7 | TRBV20-1 | . | . | CSASGPSYEQYF | TGCAGTGCCTCGGGCCCCTCCTACGAGCAGTACTTC
TRBJ2-3 | TRBV20-1 | . | . | CSAREGLSPSTDTQYF | TGCAGTGCTAGGGAGGGACTTAGCCCTAGCACAGATACGCAGTATTTT
TRBJ1-1 | TRBV5-5 | . | . | CASSLARGFRAFF | TGTGCCAGCAGCTTGGCCAGGGGTTTTCGCGCTTTCTTT
TRBJ2-2 | TRBV6-5 | . | . | CASSYSIIGELFF | TGTGCCAGCAGTTACTCGATAATCGGGGAGCTGTTTTTT
TRBJ1-1 | TRBV20-1 | TRBD1 | . | CSARGSGQGIEAFF | TGCAGTGCTAGGGGGTCGGGACAGGGAATTGAAGCTTTCTTT
TRBJ2-1 | TRBV24-1 | TRBD2 | few | CATSDPGLGEQFF | TGTGCCACCAGTGATCCCGGACTAGGAGAGCAGTTCTTC
TRBJ2-7 | TRBV4-1 | TRBD1 | few | CASSQEPWGTGNEQYF | TGCGCCAGCAGCCAAGAGCCCTGGGGGACAGGGAACGAGCAGTACTTC
TRBJ2-6 | TRBV5-1 | TRBD2 | few | CASSPRTSGYSGANVLTF | TGCGCCAGCAGCCCTAGGACTAGCGGATACTCTGGGGCCAACGTCCTGACTTTC
TRBJ2-5 | TRBV7-2 | TRBD2 | . | CASSLRPGGGQETQYF | TGTGCCAGCAGCCTCCGGCCGGGGGGGGGTCAAGAGACCCAGTACTTC
TRBJ1-4 | TRBV5-6 | . | few | CASSLGVEKLFF | TGTGCCAGCAGTCTCGGGGTTGAAAAGCTGTTTTTT
TRBJ2-7 | TRBV6-5 | TRBD2 | . | CASRALAGGSYEQYF | TGTGCCAGCAGAGCCTTAGCGGGGGGGTCCTACGAGCAGTACTTC